This TCR beta chain was captured in a study of T cell responses to AZD1222 COVID-19 vaccine. The germline V and J ends were trimmed by 8 bases and 0 bases, with 10 bases remaining between them. Germline V gene sequence: CDR1 ENHRY, CDR2 SYGVKD. CDR3 length: 13 residues. Method: immunoSEQ multiplex PCR; TCRdb's copy keeps in-frame clones and lacks some. The sample lists approximately 180,000 clones; about nine tenths were seen once. This receptor was obtained from an adult in good health. The chain recombines TRBV10-3 with TRBJ1-1, with TRBD1 as a possible D gene (5 bases). The sample here was peripheral blood, taken on day 0 of AZD1222 vaccination. The CDR3 DNA is TGTGCCATCCAGACAGCCATGAACACTGAAGCTTTCTTT. Residues: CAIQTAMNTEAFF.